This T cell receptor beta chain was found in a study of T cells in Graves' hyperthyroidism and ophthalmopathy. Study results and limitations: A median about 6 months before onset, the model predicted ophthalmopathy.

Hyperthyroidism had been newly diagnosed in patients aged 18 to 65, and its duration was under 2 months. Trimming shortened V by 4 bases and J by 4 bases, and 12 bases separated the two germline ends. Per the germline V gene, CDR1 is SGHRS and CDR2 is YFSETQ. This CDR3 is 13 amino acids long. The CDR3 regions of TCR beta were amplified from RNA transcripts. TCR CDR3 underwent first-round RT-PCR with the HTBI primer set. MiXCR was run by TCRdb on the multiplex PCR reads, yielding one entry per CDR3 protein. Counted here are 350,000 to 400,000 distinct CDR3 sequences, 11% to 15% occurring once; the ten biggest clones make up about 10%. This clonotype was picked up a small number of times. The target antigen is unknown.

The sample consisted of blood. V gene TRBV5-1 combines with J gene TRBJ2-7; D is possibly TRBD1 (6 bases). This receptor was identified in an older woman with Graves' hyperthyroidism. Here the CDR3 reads CASSTGQKYEQYF. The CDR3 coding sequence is TGCGCCAGCAGCACCGGACAGAAGTACGAGCAGTACTTC.